These T cell receptor beta chains were read from a single sample in a study of blood T cell repertoires in COVID-19. Sequencing used immunoSEQ multiplex PCR; TCRdb keeps in-frame clones, though not all of them. The sample has about 230,000 clones; about 85% are singletons. Material for sequencing was peripheral blood. The source is a woman younger than 30 who had recovered from COVID-19. Both conserved end residues are part of each CDR3. Each record gives: CDR3 protein, CDR3 DNA, clone size, J gene, V gene, D gene. The D gene is left open where the match is weak. Not every row has a clone size; where given, it reads once, few, many or a size class.

CDR3 protein: CASSRVPGQGALTEAFF
CDR3 DNA: TGTGCCAGCAGCCGCGTCCCGGGACAGGGGGCGCTTACTGAAGCTTTCTTT
clone size: .
J gene: TRBJ1-1
V gene: TRBV7-6
D gene: TRBD1

CDR3 protein: CAWSVRTGTYEQYF
CDR3 DNA: TGTGCCTGGAGTGTACGGACAGGAACCTACGAGCAGTACTTC
clone size: .
J gene: TRBJ2-7
V gene: TRBV30
D gene: TRBD1

CDR3 protein: CASSLYQGNTEAFF
CDR3 DNA: TGCGCCAGCAGCCTATATCAGGGGAACACTGAAGCTTTCTTT
clone size: .
J gene: TRBJ1-1
V gene: TRBV5-1
D gene: .

CDR3 protein: CASSQEGGRWTEAFF
CDR3 DNA: TGCGCCAGCAGCCAAGAAGGGGGCCGGTGGACTGAAGCTTTCTTT
clone size: .
J gene: TRBJ1-1
V gene: TRBV4-3
D gene: TRBD1

CDR3 protein: CASSIEGTGDQPQHF
CDR3 DNA: TGTGCCAGTAGTATAGAAGGGACAGGGGATCAGCCCCAGCATTTT
clone size: .
J gene: TRBJ1-5
V gene: TRBV19
D gene: TRBD1

CDR3 protein: CASSIMAEGETQYF
CDR3 DNA: TGTGCCAGTAGTATCATGGCAGAGGGAGAGACCCAGTACTTC
clone size: .
J gene: TRBJ2-5
V gene: TRBV19
D gene: .

CDR3 protein: CASSLYKTGPGVEAFF
CDR3 DNA: TGTGCCAGCAGCTTATATAAGACAGGGCCGGGTGTTGAAGCTTTCTTT
clone size: .
J gene: TRBJ1-1
V gene: TRBV7-3
D gene: TRBD1

CDR3 protein: CASRWEGTNGGYTF
CDR3 DNA: TGTGCCAGCAGGTGGGAGGGAACGAACGGTGGCTACACCTTC
clone size: .
J gene: TRBJ1-2
V gene: TRBV6-5
D gene: .

CDR3 protein: CASSHESRGPQHF
CDR3 DNA: TGTGCCAGCAGCCACGAGAGTAGGGGGCCCCAGCATTTT
clone size: .
J gene: TRBJ1-5
V gene: TRBV11-2
D gene: .

CDR3 protein: CASSPGQGSTGANVLTF
CDR3 DNA: TGCGCCAGCAGCCCCGGACAGGGGAGTACTGGGGCCAACGTCCTGACTTTC
clone size: .
J gene: TRBJ2-6
V gene: TRBV5-1
D gene: TRBD1

CDR3 protein: CSETTGEYGYTF
CDR3 DNA: TGCAGCGAGACGACAGGGGAGTATGGCTACACCTTC
clone size: .
J gene: TRBJ1-2
V gene: TRBV29-1
D gene: TRBD1

CDR3 protein: CASRDRVGYGYTF
CDR3 DNA: TGTGCCAGCAGAGACAGGGTTGGCTATGGCTACACCTTC
clone size: once
J gene: TRBJ1-2
V gene: TRBV25-1
D gene: TRBD1

CDR3 protein: CASSVEYYEQYF
CDR3 DNA: TGTGCCAGCAGTGTCGAGTACTACGAGCAGTACTTC
clone size: .
J gene: TRBJ2-7
V gene: TRBV12-3/TRBV12-4
D gene: .

CDR3 protein: CASSLVAGGTYEQYF
CDR3 DNA: TGTGCCAGCAGCTTAGTTGCGGGAGGAACCTACGAGCAGTACTTC
clone size: .
J gene: TRBJ2-7
V gene: TRBV7-9
D gene: TRBD2

CDR3 protein: CASSIGSSHYEQYF
CDR3 DNA: TGTGCCAGCAGCATTGGTAGCAGTCACTACGAGCAGTACTTC
clone size: .
J gene: TRBJ2-7
V gene: TRBV11-2
D gene: .

CDR3 protein: CASSEYAGNLETQYF
CDR3 DNA: TGCGCCAGCAGTGAGTATGCAGGCAATCTTGAGACCCAGTACTTC
clone size: .
J gene: TRBJ2-5
V gene: TRBV10-2
D gene: .

CDR3 protein: CASSESQPGRTGELFF
CDR3 DNA: TGCGCCAGCAGTGAGTCCCAGCCAGGGCGGACCGGGGAGCTGTTTTTT
clone size: few
J gene: TRBJ2-2
V gene: TRBV10-1
D gene: .

CDR3 protein: CASSIAGGQGALGGNIQYF
CDR3 DNA: TGTGCCAGCAGCATAGCGGGCGGACAGGGGGCGCTCGGAGGAAACATTCAGTACTTC
clone size: .
J gene: TRBJ2-4
V gene: TRBV5-6
D gene: TRBD1

CDR3 protein: CSARTSGEETQYF
CDR3 DNA: TGCAGCGCACGGACTAGCGGAGAAGAGACCCAGTACTTC
clone size: .
J gene: TRBJ2-5
V gene: TRBV29-1
D gene: TRBD2

CDR3 protein: CASQVGHLETQYF
CDR3 DNA: TGTGCCAGCCAGGTGGGGCATTTGGAGACCCAGTACTTC
clone size: once
J gene: TRBJ2-5
V gene: TRBV27
D gene: .

CDR3 protein: CASSLAGELYGYTF
CDR3 DNA: TGTGCCAGCAGCTTGGCAGGGGAACTCTATGGCTACACCTTC
clone size: .
J gene: TRBJ1-2
V gene: TRBV13
D gene: .

CDR3 protein: CASSLSVLTDTQYF
CDR3 DNA: TGTGCCAGCAGCCTTAGCGTCCTCACAGATACGCAGTATTTT
clone size: .
J gene: TRBJ2-3
V gene: TRBV6-5
D gene: .

CDR3 protein: CASSLNLAGVAGEQFF
CDR3 DNA: TGTGCCAGCAGTCTAAACCTAGCGGGAGTTGCTGGTGAGCAGTTCTTC
clone size: .
J gene: TRBJ2-1
V gene: TRBV27
D gene: TRBD2

CDR3 protein: CASSRGIQETQYF
CDR3 DNA: TGTGCCAGCAGTAGGGGGATCCAAGAGACCCAGTACTTC
clone size: .
J gene: TRBJ2-5
V gene: TRBV7-9
D gene: .

CDR3 protein: CASSEALGGGYEQFF
CDR3 DNA: TGTGCCAGCAGTGAAGCGCTTGGCGGTGGCTATGAGCAGTTCTTC
clone size: .
J gene: TRBJ2-1
V gene: TRBV2
D gene: .

CDR3 protein: CASSSSSNEQFF
CDR3 DNA: TGTGCCAGCAGCTCCTCTAGTAATGAGCAGTTCTTC
clone size: .
J gene: TRBJ2-1
V gene: TRBV7-3
D gene: .

CDR3 protein: CASSDVVGGKLFF
CDR3 DNA: TGTGCCAGCAGTGACGTGGTAGGGGGAAAACTGTTTTTT
clone size: .
J gene: TRBJ1-4
V gene: TRBV2
D gene: .

CDR3 protein: CATSDGTSGRPKGSYNEQFF
CDR3 DNA: TGTGCCACCAGTGATGGGACTAGCGGGAGGCCAAAGGGCTCCTACAATGAGCAGTTCTTC
clone size: .
J gene: TRBJ2-1
V gene: TRBV24-1
D gene: TRBD2

CDR3 protein: CASSPYRDDNQPQHF
CDR3 DNA: TGTGCCAGCAGCCCGTACAGGGATGATAATCAGCCCCAGCATTTT
clone size: .
J gene: TRBJ1-5
V gene: TRBV7-8
D gene: .

CDR3 protein: CASQGYQETQYF
CDR3 DNA: TGCGCCAGTCAGGGGTACCAAGAGACCCAGTACTTC
clone size: .
J gene: TRBJ2-5
V gene: TRBV5-1
D gene: .

CDR3 protein: CASSQDQTSGRAYNEQFF
CDR3 DNA: TGCGCCAGCAGCCAAGATCAAACTAGCGGGAGAGCCTACAATGAGCAGTTCTTC
clone size: .
J gene: TRBJ2-1
V gene: TRBV4-3
D gene: TRBD2

CDR3 protein: CASSQPGQRLRAFF
CDR3 DNA: TGCGCCAGCAGCCAACCGGGACAGAGGCTGAGAGCTTTCTTT
clone size: .
J gene: TRBJ1-1
V gene: TRBV4-3
D gene: TRBD1

CDR3 protein: CASSPYPSLGAGGNTIYF
CDR3 DNA: TGTGCCAGCAGCCCCTATCCTTCACTGGGGGCAGGTGGAAACACCATATATTTT
clone size: .
J gene: TRBJ1-3
V gene: TRBV7-2
D gene: .

CDR3 protein: CASSASGGENIQYF
CDR3 DNA: TGTGCCAGCAGCGCTAGCGGGGGGGAAAACATTCAGTACTTC
clone size: .
J gene: TRBJ2-4
V gene: TRBV9
D gene: TRBD2

CDR3 protein: CASSQSPTGTSGTVSTDTQYF
CDR3 DNA: TGCGCCAGCAGCCAATCCCCTACCGGGACTAGCGGGACGGTGAGCACAGATACGCAGTATTTT
clone size: .
J gene: TRBJ2-3
V gene: TRBV4-3
D gene: TRBD2

CDR3 protein: CASSPSSGTEAFF
CDR3 DNA: TGTGCCAGTAGTCCTAGTTCGGGCACTGAAGCTTTCTTT
clone size: .
J gene: TRBJ1-1
V gene: TRBV19
D gene: .

CDR3 protein: CASSQVRTAGELFF
CDR3 DNA: TGTGCCAGCTCCCAAGTCCGGACAGCCGGGGAGCTGTTTTTT
clone size: .
J gene: TRBJ2-2
V gene: TRBV2
D gene: .

CDR3 protein: CASSTYSGENAGELFF
CDR3 DNA: TGTGCCAGCAGCACATACTCGGGGGAGAACGCCGGGGAGCTGTTTTTT
clone size: .
J gene: TRBJ2-2
V gene: TRBV4-2
D gene: .

CDR3 protein: CASSVSSNTEAFF
CDR3 DNA: TGTGCCAGCAGCGTATCCTCGAACACTGAAGCTTTCTTT
clone size: few
J gene: TRBJ1-1
V gene: TRBV9
D gene: .

CDR3 protein: CASSFGAGEAFF
CDR3 DNA: TGTGCCAGCAGTTTCGGTGCGGGTGAAGCTTTCTTT
clone size: .
J gene: TRBJ1-1
V gene: TRBV12-3/TRBV12-4
D gene: .

CDR3 protein: CASSSRQSPYSNQPQHF
CDR3 DNA: TGTGCCAGCAGTTCCCGACAGTCCCCATATAGCAATCAGCCCCAGCATTTT
clone size: once
J gene: TRBJ1-5
V gene: TRBV27
D gene: .

CDR3 protein: CATGQENTGELFF
CDR3 DNA: TGTGCCACCGGCCAAGAGAACACCGGGGAGCTGTTTTTT
clone size: few
J gene: TRBJ2-2
V gene: TRBV24-1
D gene: .

CDR3 protein: CASSPCLNRTGPKSHSYGYTF
CDR3 DNA: TGCGCCAGCAGCCCCTGCCTTAATCGGACAGGGCCGAAGAGTCACTCCTATGGCTACACCTTC
clone size: .
J gene: TRBJ1-2
V gene: TRBV4-3
D gene: TRBD1

CDR3 protein: CATRRTPGWTQYF
CDR3 DNA: TGTGCCACCCGACGGACCCCAGGGTGGACCCAGTACTTC
clone size: .
J gene: TRBJ2-5
V gene: TRBV19
D gene: .

CDR3 protein: CASSEWPGRELGYTF
CDR3 DNA: TGTGCCAGCAGTGAATGGCCAGGGAGGGAACTGGGCTACACCTTC
clone size: .
J gene: TRBJ1-2
V gene: TRBV6-1
D gene: .

CDR3 protein: CASSQDREAVEAFF
CDR3 DNA: TGCGCCAGCAGCCAAGATCGTGAGGCAGTTGAAGCTTTCTTT
clone size: .
J gene: TRBJ1-1
V gene: TRBV4-3
D gene: .

CDR3 protein: CAISESWTGGDEQFF
CDR3 DNA: TGTGCCATCAGTGAGTCGTGGACGGGAGGCGATGAGCAGTTCTTC
clone size: .
J gene: TRBJ2-1
V gene: TRBV10-3
D gene: TRBD2

CDR3 protein: CASSIGGAGANVLTF
CDR3 DNA: TGTGCCAGCAGTATAGGGGGAGCTGGGGCCAACGTCCTGACTTTC
clone size: .
J gene: TRBJ2-6
V gene: TRBV27
D gene: .

CDR3 protein: CASATSGNNEQFF
CDR3 DNA: TGTGCCAGCGCGACCTCGGGAAACAATGAGCAGTTCTTC
clone size: .
J gene: TRBJ2-1
V gene: TRBV5-4
D gene: .

CDR3 protein: CASSQGLQGNPYEQYF
CDR3 DNA: TGTGCCAGCAGCCAAGGGTTACAGGGGAACCCCTACGAGCAGTACTTC
clone size: .
J gene: TRBJ2-7
V gene: TRBV4-2
D gene: TRBD1

CDR3 protein: CASSQDPRGGTDTQYF
CDR3 DNA: TGCGCCAGCAGCCAAGACCCCCGGGGGGGCACAGATACGCAGTATTTT
clone size: once
J gene: TRBJ2-3
V gene: TRBV4-3
D gene: TRBD2

CDR3 protein: CASPGLAGSDTQYF
CDR3 DNA: TGTGCCAGCCCGGGACTAGCGGGATCCGATACGCAGTATTTT
clone size: .
J gene: TRBJ2-3
V gene: TRBV2
D gene: TRBD2

CDR3 protein: CASSPRTFLADEQFF
CDR3 DNA: TGCGCCAGCAGCCCCCGAACATTCCTAGCCGATGAGCAGTTCTTC
clone size: .
J gene: TRBJ2-1
V gene: TRBV4-1
D gene: .

CDR3 protein: CASSFRDRAYNEQFF
CDR3 DNA: TGTGCCAGCAGCTTCCGGGACAGGGCATACAATGAGCAGTTCTTC
clone size: once
J gene: TRBJ2-1
V gene: TRBV9
D gene: TRBD1